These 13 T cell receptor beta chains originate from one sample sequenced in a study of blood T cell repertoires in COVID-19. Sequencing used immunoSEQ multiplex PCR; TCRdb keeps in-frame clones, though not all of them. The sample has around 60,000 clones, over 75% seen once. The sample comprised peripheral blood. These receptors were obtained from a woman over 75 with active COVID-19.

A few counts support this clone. This CDR3 is CASSWGVVFGRNEQFF. Here the CDR3 DNA reads TGTGCCAGCAGTTGGGGGGTGGTTTTTGGTAGAAATGAGCAGTTCTTC. This chain links TRBV27 with TRBJ2-1, with D possibly being TRBD2 (6 bases). Looked up from germline, CDR1 is MNHEY and CDR2 is SMNVEV (reference sequence). The CDR3 is 16 amino acids. The V and J ends lost 4 bases and 7 bases respectively, with 20 bases between them.

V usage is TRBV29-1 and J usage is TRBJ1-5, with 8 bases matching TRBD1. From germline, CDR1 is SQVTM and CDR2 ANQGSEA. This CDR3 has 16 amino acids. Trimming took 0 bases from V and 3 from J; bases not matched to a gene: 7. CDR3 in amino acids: CSVEDPTGVHNQPQHF. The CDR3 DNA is TGCAGCGTTGAAGACCCGACAGGGGTTCACAATCAGCCCCAGCATTTT.

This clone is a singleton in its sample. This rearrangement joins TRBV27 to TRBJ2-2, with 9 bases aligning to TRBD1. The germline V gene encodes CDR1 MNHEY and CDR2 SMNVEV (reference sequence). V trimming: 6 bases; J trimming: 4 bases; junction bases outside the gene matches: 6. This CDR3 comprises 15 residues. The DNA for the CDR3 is TGTGCCAGCAGGCACGGGACAGGGAGCACCGGGGAGCTGTTTTTT. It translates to CASRHGTGSTGELFF.

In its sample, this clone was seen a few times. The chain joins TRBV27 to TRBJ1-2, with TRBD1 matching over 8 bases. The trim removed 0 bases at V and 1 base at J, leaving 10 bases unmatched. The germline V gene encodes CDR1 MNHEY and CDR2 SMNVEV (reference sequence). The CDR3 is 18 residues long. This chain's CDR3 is CASSLSEQGAGGNYGYTF. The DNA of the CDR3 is TGTGCCAGCAGTTTATCGGAGCAGGGGGCAGGAGGTAACTATGGCTACACCTTC.

CDR3: CASSPGLLSEQYF. In DNA form, the CDR3 reads TGTGCCAGTAGTCCCGGACTCCTGAGCGAGCAGTACTTC. This chain connects TRBV19 to TRBJ2-7, with TRBD2 as a possible D gene (5 bases). Trimming took off 5 bases at V and 6 bases at J, with 14 bases between the two ends. CDR1 and CDR2 (germline): LNHDA, SQIVND (reference sequence). The CDR3 length is 13 residues.

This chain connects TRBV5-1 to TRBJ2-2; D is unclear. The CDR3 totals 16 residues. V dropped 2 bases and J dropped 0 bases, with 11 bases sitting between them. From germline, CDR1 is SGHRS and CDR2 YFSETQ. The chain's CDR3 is CASSFETVPNTGELFF. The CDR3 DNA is TGCGCCAGCAGCTTCGAAACGGTCCCGAACACCGGGGAGCTGTTTTTT.

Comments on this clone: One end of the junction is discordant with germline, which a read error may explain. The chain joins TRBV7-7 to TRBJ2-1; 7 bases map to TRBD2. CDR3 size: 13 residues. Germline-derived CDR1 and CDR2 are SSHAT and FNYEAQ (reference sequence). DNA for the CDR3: TGTGCTAGCAGCTTACCGGGAGGAAATGAGCAGTTCTTC. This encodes CASSLPGGNEQFF.

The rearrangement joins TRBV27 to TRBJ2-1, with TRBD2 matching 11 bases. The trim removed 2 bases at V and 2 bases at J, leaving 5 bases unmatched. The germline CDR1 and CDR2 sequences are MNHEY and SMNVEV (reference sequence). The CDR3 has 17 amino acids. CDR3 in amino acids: CASSLRLAGGPYNEQFF. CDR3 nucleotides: TGTGCCAGCAGTTTAAGGCTAGCGGGGGGCCCCTACAATGAGCAGTTCTTC.

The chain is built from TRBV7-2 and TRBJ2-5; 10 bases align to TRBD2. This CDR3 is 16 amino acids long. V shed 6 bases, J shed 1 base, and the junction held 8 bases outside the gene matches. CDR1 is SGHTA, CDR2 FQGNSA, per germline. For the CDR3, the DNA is TGTGCCAGCAGTTCCGAGCGGGGGGGCGCCCAAGAGACCCAGTACTTC. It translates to CASSSERGGAQETQYF.

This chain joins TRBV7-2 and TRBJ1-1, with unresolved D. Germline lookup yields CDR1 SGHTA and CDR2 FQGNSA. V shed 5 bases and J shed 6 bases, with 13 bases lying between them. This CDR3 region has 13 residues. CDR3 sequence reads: CASSRSRGSEAFF. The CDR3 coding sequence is TGTGCCAGCAGCCGCAGTCGGGGTTCTGAAGCTTTCTTT.

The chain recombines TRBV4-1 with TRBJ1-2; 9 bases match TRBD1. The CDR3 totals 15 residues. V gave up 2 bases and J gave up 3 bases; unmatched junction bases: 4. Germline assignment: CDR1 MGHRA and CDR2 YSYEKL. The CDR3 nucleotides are TGCGCCAGCAGCCAAACAGGGGGCAGGGACTATGGCTACACCTTC. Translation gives CASSQTGGRDYGYTF.

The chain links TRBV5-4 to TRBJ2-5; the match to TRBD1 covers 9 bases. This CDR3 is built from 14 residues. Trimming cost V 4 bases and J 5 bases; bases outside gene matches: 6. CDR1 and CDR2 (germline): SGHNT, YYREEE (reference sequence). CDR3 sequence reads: CASSEGQGGETQYF. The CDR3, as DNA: TGTGCCAGCAGCGAGGGACAGGGTGGGGAGACCCAGTACTTC.

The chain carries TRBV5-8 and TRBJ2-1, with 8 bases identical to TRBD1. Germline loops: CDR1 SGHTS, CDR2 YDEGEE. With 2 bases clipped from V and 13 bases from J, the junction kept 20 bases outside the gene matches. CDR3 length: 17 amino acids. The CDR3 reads CASSFRTGLFGWKSQFF. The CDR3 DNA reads TGTGCCAGCAGCTTTAGGACAGGGTTATTTGGATGGAAGTCCCAGTTCTTC.